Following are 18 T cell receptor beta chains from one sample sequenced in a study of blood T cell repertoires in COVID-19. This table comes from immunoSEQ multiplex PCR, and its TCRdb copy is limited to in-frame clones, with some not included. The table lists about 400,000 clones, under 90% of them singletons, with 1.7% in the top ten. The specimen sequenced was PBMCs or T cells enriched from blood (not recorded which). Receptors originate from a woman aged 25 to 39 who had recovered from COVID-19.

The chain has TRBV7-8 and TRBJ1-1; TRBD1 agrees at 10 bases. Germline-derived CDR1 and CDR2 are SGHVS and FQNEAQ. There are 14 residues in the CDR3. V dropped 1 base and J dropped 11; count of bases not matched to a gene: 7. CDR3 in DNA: TGTGCCAGCAGCTTAGTGCTTGGGACAGGGGAGGCTTTCTTT. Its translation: CASSLVLGTGEAFF.

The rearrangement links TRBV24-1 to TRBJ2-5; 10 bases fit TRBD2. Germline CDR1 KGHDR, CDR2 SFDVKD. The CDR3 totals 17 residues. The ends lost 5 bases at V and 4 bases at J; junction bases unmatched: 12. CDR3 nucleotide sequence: TGTGCCACCAGTGGCGGGTTTGGACTAGCGGCCAGAGAGACCCAGTACTTC. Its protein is CATSGGFGLAARETQYF.

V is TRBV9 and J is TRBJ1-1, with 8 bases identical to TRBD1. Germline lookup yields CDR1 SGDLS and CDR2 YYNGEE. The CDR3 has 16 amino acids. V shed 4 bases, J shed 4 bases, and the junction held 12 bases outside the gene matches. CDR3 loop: CASSLHGGQGGTEAFF. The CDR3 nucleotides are TGTGCCAGCAGCCTCCATGGTGGACAGGGAGGCACTGAAGCTTTCTTT. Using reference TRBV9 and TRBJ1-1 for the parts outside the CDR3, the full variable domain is DSGVTQTPKHLITATGQRVTLRCSPRSGDLSVYWYQQSLDQGLQFLIQYYNGEERAKGNILERFSAQQFPDLHSELNLSSLELGDSALYFCASSLHGGQGGTEAFFGQGTRLTVV.

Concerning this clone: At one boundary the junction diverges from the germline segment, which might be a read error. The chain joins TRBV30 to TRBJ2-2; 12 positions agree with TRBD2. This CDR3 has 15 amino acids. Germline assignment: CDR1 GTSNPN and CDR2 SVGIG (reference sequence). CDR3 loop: CARSVLAGGAGELFF. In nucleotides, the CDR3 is TGTGCCCGGAGTGTACTAGCGGGAGGTGCCGGGGAGCTGTTTTTT.

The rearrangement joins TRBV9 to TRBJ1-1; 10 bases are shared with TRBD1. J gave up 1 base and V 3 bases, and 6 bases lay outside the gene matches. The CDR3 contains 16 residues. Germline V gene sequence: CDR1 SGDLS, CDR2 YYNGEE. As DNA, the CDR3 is TGTGCCAGCAGCGCCTGGGGACAGGGGAAGAACACTGAAGCTTTCTTT. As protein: CASSAWGQGKNTEAFF.

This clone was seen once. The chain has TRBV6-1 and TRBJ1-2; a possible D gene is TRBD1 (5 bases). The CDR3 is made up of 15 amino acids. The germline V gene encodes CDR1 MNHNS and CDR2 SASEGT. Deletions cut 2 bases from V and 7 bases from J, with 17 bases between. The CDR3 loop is CASSENRSPLGGYTF. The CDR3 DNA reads TGTGCCAGCAGTGAAAACAGGAGCCCCCTCGGTGGCTACACCTTC.

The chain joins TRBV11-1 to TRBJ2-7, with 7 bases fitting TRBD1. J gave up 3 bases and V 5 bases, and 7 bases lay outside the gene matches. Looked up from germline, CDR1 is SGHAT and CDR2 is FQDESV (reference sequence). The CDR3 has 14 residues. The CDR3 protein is CASSPPDRNYEQYF. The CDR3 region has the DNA TGTGCCAGCAGCCCCCCGGACAGGAACTACGAGCAGTACTTC.

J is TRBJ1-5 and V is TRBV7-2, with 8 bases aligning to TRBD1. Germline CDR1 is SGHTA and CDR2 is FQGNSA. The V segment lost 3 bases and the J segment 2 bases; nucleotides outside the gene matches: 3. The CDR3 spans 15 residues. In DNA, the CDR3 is TGTGCCAGCAGCTTCTCGACAGGGGGCAATCAGCCCCAGCATTTT. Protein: CASSFSTGGNQPQHF.

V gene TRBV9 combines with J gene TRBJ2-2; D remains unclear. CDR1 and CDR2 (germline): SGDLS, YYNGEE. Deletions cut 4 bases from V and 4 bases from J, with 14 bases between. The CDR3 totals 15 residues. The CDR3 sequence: CASSPQVSRTGELFF. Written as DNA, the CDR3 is TGTGCCAGCAGCCCCCAGGTGTCCCGCACCGGGGAGCTGTTTTTT.

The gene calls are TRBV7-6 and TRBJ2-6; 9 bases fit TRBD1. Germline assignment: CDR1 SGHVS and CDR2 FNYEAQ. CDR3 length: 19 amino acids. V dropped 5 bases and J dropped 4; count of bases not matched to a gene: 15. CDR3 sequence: CASSQNPGQGTRGANVLTF. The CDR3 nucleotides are TGTGCCAGCAGCCAAAATCCGGGACAGGGAACAAGAGGGGCCAACGTCCTGACTTTC.

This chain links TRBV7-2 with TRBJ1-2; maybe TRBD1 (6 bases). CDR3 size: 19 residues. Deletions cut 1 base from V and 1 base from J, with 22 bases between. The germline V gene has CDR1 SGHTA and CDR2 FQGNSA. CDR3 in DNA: TGTGCCAGCAGCTTAGTGTCGGCCAGGGGCGTGATACTTAACTATGGCTACACCTTC. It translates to CASSLVSARGVILNYGYTF.

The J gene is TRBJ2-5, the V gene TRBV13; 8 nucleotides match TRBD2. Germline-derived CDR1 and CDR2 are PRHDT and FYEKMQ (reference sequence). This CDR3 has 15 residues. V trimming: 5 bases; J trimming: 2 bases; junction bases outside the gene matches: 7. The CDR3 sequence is CASSPRRGGQETQYF. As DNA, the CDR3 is TGTGCCAGCAGCCCCCGGCGCGGGGGGCAAGAGACCCAGTACTTC.

DNA of the CDR3: TGCGCCAGCAGCCGAGAAGGGGTTTCTGGAAACACCATATATTTT. Translating it yields CASSREGVSGNTIYF. The rearrangement links TRBV5-1 to TRBJ1-3, with D perhaps matching TRBD1 (5 bases). The germline V gene has CDR1 SGHRS and CDR2 YFSETQ. The CDR3 is 15 amino acids. Trimming took off 4 bases at V and 1 base at J, with 12 bases between the two ends.

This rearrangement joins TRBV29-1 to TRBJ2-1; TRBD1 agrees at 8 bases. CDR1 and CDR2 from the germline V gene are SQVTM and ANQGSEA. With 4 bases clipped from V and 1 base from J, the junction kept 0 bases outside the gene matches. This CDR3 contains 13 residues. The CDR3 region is CSVGTGSYNEQFF. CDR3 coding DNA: TGCAGCGTTGGGACAGGGTCCTACAATGAGCAGTTCTTC.

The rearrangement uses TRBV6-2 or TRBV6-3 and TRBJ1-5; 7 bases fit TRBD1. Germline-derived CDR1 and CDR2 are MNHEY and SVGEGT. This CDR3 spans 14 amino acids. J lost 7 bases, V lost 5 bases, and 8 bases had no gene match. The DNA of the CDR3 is TGTGCCAGCAGTACCCGGACAGGAAACCAGCCCCAGCATTTT. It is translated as CASSTRTGNQPQHF.

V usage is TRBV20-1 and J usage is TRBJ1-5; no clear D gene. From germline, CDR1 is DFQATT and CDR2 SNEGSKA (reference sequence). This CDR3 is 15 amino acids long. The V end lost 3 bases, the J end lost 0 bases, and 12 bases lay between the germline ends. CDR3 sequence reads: CSASGRRLSNQPQHF. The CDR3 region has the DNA TGCAGTGCTAGTGGGAGACGGCTTAGCAATCAGCCCCAGCATTTT.

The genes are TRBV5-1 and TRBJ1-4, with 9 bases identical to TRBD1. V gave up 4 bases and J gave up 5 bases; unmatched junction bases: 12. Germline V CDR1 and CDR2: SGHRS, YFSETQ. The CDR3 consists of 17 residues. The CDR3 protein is CASSDGQGFGGNEKLFF. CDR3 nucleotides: TGCGCCAGCAGCGACGGACAGGGGTTTGGTGGGAATGAAAAACTGTTTTTT.

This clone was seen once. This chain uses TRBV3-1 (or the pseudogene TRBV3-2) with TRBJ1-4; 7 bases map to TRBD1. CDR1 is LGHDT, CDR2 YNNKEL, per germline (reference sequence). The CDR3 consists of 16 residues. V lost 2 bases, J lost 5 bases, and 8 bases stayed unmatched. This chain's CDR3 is CASSQSRGIENEKLFF. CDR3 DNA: TGTGCCAGCAGCCAAAGCAGGGGGATTGAGAATGAAAAACTGTTTTTT.